This T cell receptor (beta chain) derives from a study of T cells in Graves' hyperthyroidism and ophthalmopathy. Study-level points and caveats: Ophthalmopathy stood apart from stable hyperthyroidism in a 13 V-J model.

With respect to this clonotype: The antigen is undetermined. One base away lies a much larger clone, so this may be a sequencing read error.

RNA transcripts gave rise to amplified TCR beta CDR3 regions. The HTBI set primed first-round TCR CDR3 RT-PCR. TCRdb recomputed calls from the multiplex PCR reads with MiXCR, one row per CDR3 protein. Among about 420,000 distinct CDR3 sequences listed, 15% to 17% were seen once. The TCR was taken from a woman younger than 35 with Graves' hyperthyroidism. What was sequenced was blood.

The CDR3: CASSRGRRGSYNEQFF. In DNA form, the CDR3 reads TGTGCCAGCAGCCGTGGGCGGAGGGGATCCTACAATGAGCAGTTCTTC. The V call is TRBV28, the J call TRBJ2-1; TRBD2 might be the D (6 bases). The CDR3 covers 16 residues. From germline, CDR1 is MDHEN and CDR2 SYDVKM. V was pared by 6 bases and J by 1 base, with 16 bases between.